This T cell receptor beta chain was found in a study of T cell changes during pregnancy in multiple sclerosis (dated by TCRdb to between 2018 and 2020). Regarding the complete study: In women with multiple sclerosis, the researchers looked at how the T cell repertoire shifted as pregnancy progressed.

Unmatched junction bases come to 6, with V trimmed by 4 bases and J by 3 bases. The CDR3 has 15 amino acids, counting the end cysteine and phenylalanine. Only the CDR3 DNA stays, 45 bases, in frame from base 1. The germline V gene provides CDR1 MGHDK and CDR2 SYGVNS. About this clone: What this receptor recognizes is not known. Per-nucleotide qualities are absent, and no much larger clonotype sits a single base away.

Libraries were made using the immunoSEQ multiplex PCR assay. This is the immuneACCESS table as TCRdb keeps it, with only in-frame sequences that have V and J called. A part of the clones is gone; compared with another copy, unresolved V genes explain less than half, and the rest is unexplained. For this sample there are about 60,000 clones; roughly 93% appear just once. More than 1.5% of the sample belongs to the ten largest clones. The sequence derives from a female donor with multiple sclerosis, enrolled in a pregnancy study. The sequence is built from TRBV25-1 and TRBJ2-3, with 8 bases aligning to TRBD1. Sequencing was performed on peripheral blood, taken after pregnancy. The DNA reads as follows: TGTGCCAGCAGTGTCACCAGGGGGCAGACAGATACGCAGTATTTT. The translation is CASSVTRGQTDTQYF.